What follows is one T cell receptor (beta chain) and its context. There are 16 residues in the CDR3. In germline, CDR1 is MNHEY, CDR2 SVGAGI. Deletions cut 4 bases from V and 1 base from J, with 13 bases between. Seattle's cohort entered during active infection and was followed longitudinally. Repertoires were generated with immunoSEQ multiplex PCR, while TCRdb's copy carries only in-frame clones and drops some. The sample includes over 450,000 clones, about 91% of them seen just once. These data are taken from a study of blood T cell repertoires in COVID-19. Across the study: Donors in the United States, Italy and Spain gave samples during acute or convalescent COVID-19. PBMCs, B-cell-depleted T cells, or T cells were the source of the cDNA or gDNA that made up the material.

The V call is TRBV6-5, the J call TRBJ2-2; a weak D match, TRBD2 (7 bases). The sample comprised peripheral blood. This receptor was identified in a man aged 18 to 29 with COVID-19, enrolled during active disease. The CDR3 loop reads CASSFRGGLNTGELFF. CDR3 nucleotides: TGTGCCAGCAGTTTTAGGGGGGGCTTGAACACCGGGGAGCTGTTTTTT.